Listed below are T cell receptor beta chains from one sample, sequenced in a study of neurological immune-mediated disorders. TCRdb passed the 5' RACE reads through MiXCR, listing each CDR3 protein once. The sample includes 80,000 or so distinct CDR3 sequences, around 9.9% of them seen just once. The sample taken for sequencing was PBMCs. These receptors came from a man between 50 and 59 years old in good health. Each CDR3 is given with its conserved first and last residue. A D gene is named only where the DNA matches it firmly. Size values are once, few and many counts, or a class for expanded clones, and some rows have none.

>many|TRBD2|TRBV15|TRBJ2-1
CATSRELAATYNEQFF
TGTGCCACCAGCAGAGAACTAGCGGCGACCTACAATGAGCAGTTCTTC
>many|TRBD1|TRBV18|TRBJ1-6
CASSLLPGQGGSNSPLHF
TGTGCCAGCTCATTACTCCCGGGACAGGGTGGCAGTAATTCACCCCTCCACTTT
>many|TRBD1|TRBV2|TRBJ2-5
CASIRDRGQETQYF
TGTGCCAGCATTCGGGACAGGGGCCAAGAGACCCAGTACTTC
>many|NA|TRBV7-2|TRBJ2-2
CASSYTRAGELFF
TGTGCCAGCAGTTATACGCGGGCCGGGGAGCTGTTTTTT
>many|TRBD2|TRBV20-1|TRBJ2-1
CSATPTSGRYNEQFF
TGCAGTGCTACCCCGACTAGCGGGAGGTACAATGAGCAGTTCTTC
>many|NA|TRBV7-2|TRBJ2-7
CASSWKVDSYEQYF
TGTGCCAGCAGCTGGAAGGTCGACAGCTACGAGCAGTACTTC
>many|NA|TRBV7-2|TRBJ2-2
CASSPWTTNTGELFF
TGTGCCAGCAGCCCTTGGACTACGAACACCGGGGAGCTGTTTTTT
>many|TRBD1|TRBV29-1|TRBJ1-5
CSVSGQDQPQHF
TGCAGCGTCTCCGGACAGGATCAGCCCCAGCATTTT
>NA|NA|TRBV6-6|TRBJ2-3
CASSPRPDTQYF
TGTGCCAGCAGTCCTCGCCCGGATACGCAGTATTTT
>many|TRBD1|TRBV29-1|TRBJ1-1
CSVVPGQGKTEAFF
TGCAGCGTAGTACCGGGACAGGGGAAGACTGAAGCTTTCTTT
>many|NA|TRBV7-2|TRBJ2-3
CASSLGKDTQYF
TGTGCCAGCAGCTTGGGAAAAGATACGCAGTATTTT